The 26 T cell receptor beta chains given below trace back to one sample, sequenced in a study of shared clonotypes between healthy human individuals. Positive CCR7 selection of CD45RO-negative cells yielded the naive CD8 cells, and terminally differentiated effector memory CD45RA+ cells were excluded. Libraries were prepared by immunoSEQ multiplex PCR; TCRdb keeps only in-frame clonotypes and omits some of them. Here the sample spans some 1,900,000 clones, about 95% being singletons. Material: naive CD8+ T cells sorted from blood. Receptors originate from a young man in good health.

In regard to this clone: The same CDR3 is also encoded by other DNA sequences in this sample. This chain uses TRBV5-4 with TRBJ2-1; D is ambiguous. Between the trimmed V and J ends, which lost 2 bases and 5 bases, there was a span of 5 bases. The germline V gene has CDR1 SGHNT and CDR2 YYREEE (reference sequence). This CDR3 region has 12 residues. The CDR3 DNA sequence: TGTGCCAGCAGCTTCGGCGACAATGAGCAGTTCTTC. Protein product: CASSFGDNEQFF.

The chain recombines TRBV28 with TRBJ1-1, with D tentatively TRBD1 (5 bases). The germline gives CDR1 MDHEN, CDR2 SYDVKM. The length of the CDR3 is 12 residues. With 10 bases removed from V and 5 bases from J, the gap between germline ends came to 14 bases. In nucleotides, the CDR3 is TGTGCCAACACGGATTGGGGGACTGAAGCTTTCTTT. As protein: CANTDWGTEAFF.

In nucleotides, the CDR3 is TGTGCCAGCAGTGAACTCCTTAACCCAATCACAGATACGCAGTATTTT. It is translated as CASSELLNPITDTQYF. V usage is TRBV6-1 and J usage is TRBJ2-3; D ambiguous. V was clipped by 2 bases and J by 2 bases, with 14 bases between them. The CDR3 extends over 16 amino acids. Germline CDR1 reads MNHNS; CDR2 reads SASEGT.

The chain recombines TRBV27 with TRBJ2-1; D is ambiguous. The CDR3 consists of 14 residues. V was trimmed by 6 bases and J by 4 bases, leaving 13 bases between them. Per germline, CDR1 MNHEY and CDR2 SMNVEV (reference sequence). CDR3 DNA sequence: TGTGCCAGCAGCCCAAAGGCCAGATACAATGAGCAGTTCTTC. Residues: CASSPKARYNEQFF.

The V call is TRBV2, the J call TRBJ1-1; D is unclear. Germline V CDR1 and CDR2: SNHLY, FYNNEI. The CDR3 extends over 15 amino acids. V was trimmed by 10 bases and J by 4 bases, leaving 22 bases between them. This CDR3 is CATGGGVAPSTEAFF. The CDR3 region has the DNA TGTGCCACCGGAGGTGGGGTGGCCCCCTCCACTGAAGCTTTCTTT.

The chain has TRBV6-4 and TRBJ2-4; 9 bases fit TRBD2. The trim removed 4 bases at V and 6 bases at J, leaving 22 bases unmatched. The CDR3 consists of 20 residues. Per the germline V gene, CDR1 is MRHNA and CDR2 is SNTAGT. DNA of the CDR3: TGTGCCAGCAGTGCCCCCCCTCACCCCCAGCGGGGGGCTCCGGTAAACATTCAGTACTTC. Translation: CASSAPPHPQRGAPVNIQYF.

CDR3 DNA sequence: TGTGCCAGCAGTTTACCGGGGGCAGGAACTGAAGCTTTCTTT. Protein product: CASSLPGAGTEAFF. The rearrangement links TRBV27 to TRBJ1-1, with a weak D call TRBD1 (6 bases). The CDR3 sequence is 14 residues long. Looked up from germline, CDR1 is MNHEY and CDR2 is SMNVEV (reference sequence). Trimming removed 2 bases at V and 5 bases at J, with 12 bases between.

The chain recombines TRBV5-6 with TRBJ2-7; D is unresolved. V lost 1 base and J lost 2, with 10 bases in between. The CDR3 length is 14 residues. The germline V gene has CDR1 SGHDT and CDR2 YYEEEE. CDR3 amino acids: CASSLITVTYEQYF. CDR3 DNA: TGTGCCAGCAGCTTGATCACGGTAACCTACGAGCAGTACTTC. Complete variable domain (other parts from reference TRBV5-6 and TRBJ2-7): DAGVTQSPTHLIKTRGQQVTLRCSPKSGHDTVSWYQQALGQGPQFIFQYYEEEERQRGNFPDRFSGHQFPNYSSELNVNALLLGDSALYLCASSLITVTYEQYFGPGTRLTVT.

The chain recombines TRBV29-1 with TRBJ2-1; TRBD2 aligns across 8 bases. The CDR3 totals 14 residues. Germline V CDR1 and CDR2: SQVTM, ANQGSEA. The ends lost 5 bases at V and 3 bases at J; junction bases unmatched: 6. CDR3 in amino acids: CSVRGGDNYNEQFF. In DNA form, the CDR3 reads TGCAGCGTTCGGGGGGGCGATAACTACAATGAGCAGTTCTTC.

J is TRBJ2-7 and V is TRBV28; 9 bases fit TRBD1. Germline V gene sequence: CDR1 MDHEN, CDR2 SYDVKM. This CDR3 has 13 amino acids. The ends lost 5 bases at V and 5 bases at J; junction bases unmatched: 4. The CDR3 protein is CASSRQGGDEQYF. As DNA, the CDR3 is TGTGCCAGCAGTCGACAGGGGGGTGACGAGCAGTACTTC.

The chain combines TRBV13 with TRBJ2-7, with a tentative D call TRBD2 (5 bases). V was pared by 3 bases and J by 2 bases, with 8 bases between. CDR1 and CDR2 from the germline V gene are PRHDT and FYEKMQ (reference sequence). This CDR3 spans 13 amino acids. CDR3 in amino acids: CASSLSGPYEQYF. CDR3 sequence (DNA): TGTGCCAGCAGCTTGAGCGGTCCCTACGAGCAGTACTTC. Full variable domain (remainder filled in from reference TRBV13 and TRBJ2-7): AAGVIQSPRHLIKEKRETATLKCYPIPRHDTVYWYQQGPGQDPQFLISFYEKMQSDKGSIPDRFSAQQFSDYHSELNMSSLELGDSALYFCASSLSGPYEQYFGPGTRLTVT.

The chain employs TRBV27 and TRBJ1-1; weak D call: TRBD1 (5 bases). The CDR3 spans 14 residues. The germline V gene encodes CDR1 MNHEY and CDR2 SMNVEV (reference sequence). Trimming removed 2 bases from V and 3 bases from J, with 10 bases in between. The CDR3 reads CASSLGGDDTEAFF. In DNA form, the CDR3 reads TGTGCCAGCAGTTTAGGAGGGGATGACACTGAAGCTTTCTTT.

On this clone: The sample contains more than one DNA sequence encoding this CDR3. The chain joins TRBV6-5 to TRBJ2-2, with D uncertain. The germline V gene encodes CDR1 MNHEY and CDR2 SVGAGI. The CDR3 has 12 residues. The V and J ends lost 2 bases and 6 bases respectively, with 4 bases between them. CDR3: CASSYLAGELFF. The DNA of the CDR3 is TGTGCCAGCAGTTACCTTGCCGGGGAGCTGTTTTTT.

The chain combines TRBV27 with TRBJ2-7; D gene ambiguous. The CDR3 extends over 14 amino acids. Germline V lookup: CDR1 MNHEY, CDR2 SMNVEV (reference sequence). V lost 6 bases and J 3 bases, leaving 15 bases between the germline ends. DNA of the CDR3: TGTGCCAGCAGCCCTTTCGGTGGGAACTACGAGCAGTACTTC. It is translated as CASSPFGGNYEQYF.

V usage is TRBV7-6 and J usage is TRBJ2-1, with 8 bases identical to TRBD1. Germline V gene data show CDR1 as SGHVS and CDR2 as FNYEAQ. J was trimmed by 3 bases and V by 1 base; bases with no gene match: 2. This CDR3 has 15 amino acids. Written as DNA, the CDR3 is TGTGCCAGCAGCTTAGACGACAGGGGCTACAATGAGCAGTTCTTC. This translates into CASSLDDRGYNEQFF.

This clone was seen just once. This chain joins TRBV5-6 and TRBJ2-7; 8 bases line up with TRBD1. J was trimmed by 3 bases and V by 5 bases; bases with no gene match: 4. The germline gives CDR1 SGHDT, CDR2 YYEEEE. There are 13 residues in the CDR3. CDR3 residues: CASRVQGVYEQYF. DNA of the CDR3: TGTGCCAGCAGGGTACAGGGGGTCTACGAGCAGTACTTC.

In this sample, this clone turned up once. The chain couples TRBV6-1 to TRBJ1-3; 7 bases are shared with TRBD1. Germline V CDR1 and CDR2: MNHNS, SASEGT. This CDR3 region has 15 residues. With V trimmed by 5 bases and J by 1 base, 5 bases remained unmatched. The CDR3 sequence is CASSPGGGSGNTIYF. CDR3 nucleotides: TGTGCCAGCAGTCCAGGGGGAGGGTCTGGAAACACCATATATTTT.

The rearrangement joins TRBV30 to TRBJ2-2; the match to TRBD1 covers 7 bases. The germline gives CDR1 GTSNPN, CDR2 SVGIG (reference sequence). The length of the CDR3 is 15 residues. The V gene end was trimmed by 5 bases and the J gene end by 6 bases; junction bases not matched to a gene: 12. The CDR3 sequence is CAWGEENRGSGELFF. CDR3 bases: TGTGCCTGGGGGGAAGAAAACAGGGGCTCCGGGGAGCTGTTTTTT.

The CDR3: CASSLGLGSGYEQYF. DNA of the CDR3: TGCGCCAGCAGCCTCGGGCTCGGATCAGGTTACGAGCAGTACTTC. The rearrangement uses TRBV4-3 and TRBJ2-7, with D unclear. CDR3 length equals 15 residues. The V gene's germline CDR1 is LGHNA and CDR2 YSLEER. The ends were cut back, 4 bases at V and 4 bases at J, with 17 bases in the middle.

The chain recombines TRBV9 with TRBJ2-1; D is tentatively TRBD1 or TRBD2 (5 bases each). The V end was cut by 3 bases, the J end by 1 base, with 11 bases between. The CDR3 spans 15 residues. CDR1 SGDLS and CDR2 YYNGEE come from the germline V gene. Here the CDR3 DNA reads TGTGCCAGCAGCGAGTCGGGGCAGTCCTACAATGAGCAGTTCTTC. Translated, it gives CASSESGQSYNEQFF.

The chain carries TRBV28 and TRBJ2-1; D is ambiguous. Germline V CDR1 and CDR2: MDHEN, SYDVKM. The CDR3 spans 12 residues. Between the trimmed V and J ends, which lost 5 bases and 8 bases, there was a span of 10 bases. The CDR3 DNA is TGTGCCAGCAGTACCCCCGGGCATGAGCAGTTCTTC. It is translated as CASSTPGHEQFF.

The chain uses TRBV5-6 and TRBJ1-1; 10 bases map to TRBD1. J lost 6 bases, V lost 3 bases, and 2 bases had no gene match. Germline CDR1 SGHDT, CDR2 YYEEEE. The length of the CDR3 is 13 residues. The CDR3 spells CASSSGTGAEAFF. The CDR3 region has the DNA TGTGCCAGCAGCTCCGGGACAGGGGCTGAAGCTTTCTTT.

This clone occurred a few times. CDR3 DNA: TGCGCCAGCAGCCAAGGATTGGACAGAGTGCTAACCTTC. It translates to CASSQGLDRVLTF. The rearrangement links TRBV4-1 to TRBJ1-2, with D possibly matching TRBD1 (6 bases). V dropped 1 base and J dropped 14 bases, with 17 bases sitting between them. Germline V CDR1 and CDR2: MGHRA, YSYEKL. This CDR3 comprises 13 residues.

The chain is built from TRBV7-9 and TRBJ2-1; D is ambiguous. There are 13 residues in the CDR3. Germline CDR1 SEHNR, CDR2 FQNEAQ (reference sequence). The V end lost 4 bases, the J end lost 9 bases, and 13 bases lay between the germline ends. Here the CDR3 DNA reads TGTGCCAGCAGCTCACTTTTCGTAGGTGAGCAGTTCTTC. As protein: CASSSLFVGEQFF.

The CDR3 nucleotides read TGTGCCAGCAGCTTCCGGATTCACGGGACAACTAATGAAAAACTGTTTTTT. The encoded protein is CASSFRIHGTTNEKLFF. This sequence joins TRBV7-9 and TRBJ1-4; D is unclear. Deletions cut 3 bases from V and 0 bases from J, with 14 bases between. CDR3 size: 17 residues. Germline-derived CDR1 and CDR2 are SEHNR and FQNEAQ (reference sequence).

The CDR3 reads CASSLYEGQGANEQYF. CDR3 DNA sequence: TGCGCCAGCAGCTTGTATGAGGGACAGGGGGCGAACGAGCAGTACTTC. The V gene is TRBV5-1, the J gene TRBJ2-7; 12 nucleotides match TRBD1. The length of the CDR3 is 16 residues. V gave up 1 base and J gave up 5 bases; unmatched junction bases: 7. Germline assignment: CDR1 SGHRS and CDR2 YFSETQ.